A single TCR beta chain is shown here with its context. The data originate from a study of blood T cell repertoires in COVID-19. Study context: From T cells, B-cell-depleted T cells, or PBMCs came the material, which was cDNA or gDNA.

Trimming pared 2 bases from V and 6 bases from J, leaving 10 bases between. The CDR3 is 13 amino acids. The V gene's germline CDR1 is MNHNS and CDR2 SASEGT. Original processing notes: Counts of nucleated cells, estimated from reference gene primer amplification, were obtained. Here immunoSEQ multiplex PCR was the method, and the copy in TCRdb shows in-frame clones only, minus some. V, J and clone size derive from that table, while D and trimming were established from the DNA sequence. In the table there are roughly 45,000 clones, about nine tenths of which are singletons. V is TRBV6-1 and J is TRBJ1-2, with D uncertain. The sequence was obtained from a man in his 60s with active COVID-19. The specimen was peripheral blood. The CDR3 protein is CASSETAGDGYTF. CDR3 DNA sequence: TGTGCCAGCAGTGAAACGGCCGGGGATGGCTACACCTTC.